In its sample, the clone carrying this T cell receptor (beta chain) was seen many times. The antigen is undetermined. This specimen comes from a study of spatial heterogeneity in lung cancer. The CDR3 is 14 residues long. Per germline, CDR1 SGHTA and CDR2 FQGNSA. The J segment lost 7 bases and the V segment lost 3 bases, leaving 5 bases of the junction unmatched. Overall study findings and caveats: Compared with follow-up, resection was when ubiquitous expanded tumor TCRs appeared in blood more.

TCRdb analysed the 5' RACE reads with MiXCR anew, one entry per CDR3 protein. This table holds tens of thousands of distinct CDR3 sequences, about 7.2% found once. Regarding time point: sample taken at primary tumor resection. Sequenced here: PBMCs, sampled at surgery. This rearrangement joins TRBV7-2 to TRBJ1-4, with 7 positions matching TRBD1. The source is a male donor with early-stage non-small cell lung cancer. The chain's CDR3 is CASSFKTGSEKLFF. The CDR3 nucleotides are TGTGCCAGCAGCTTCAAGACAGGGAGTGAAAAACTGTTTTTT.